This TCR beta chain was recorded in a study of shared clonotypes between healthy human individuals. Regarding the study as a whole: Non-shared clonotypes were found to have lower generation probabilities than the clonotypes that were shared by all four of the sorted-subset donors. An effect of sequencing depth on clonotype sharing among donors was expected.

With respect to this clone: The antigen remains undetermined.

Using immunoSEQ multiplex PCR, the repertoire was profiled, and TCRdb retains in-frame clones only, with some absent. The table lists over 2 million clones, about 90% of them singletons. CD45RA+ naive and CD45RA-negative memory subsets were separated from CD4+ cells. The CDR3 spans 15 residues. With 6 bases removed from V and 0 bases from J, the gap between germline ends came to 12 bases. CDR1 is MRHNA, CDR2 SNTAGT, per germline. The sequence was obtained from a man aged 18 to 29 in good health. Some clones in this sample may be carry-over from other donors' samples. The sample comprised naive CD4+ T cells from PBMCs. Subset here: CD45RA+ positively selected. The V call is TRBV6-4, the J call TRBJ1-5, with D possibly matching TRBD1 (6 bases). This CDR3 is CASRGQPYSNQPQHF. Written as DNA, the CDR3 is TGTGCCAGCAGAGGACAGCCTTATAGCAATCAGCCCCAGCATTTT.